The table lists the clone carrying this TCR beta chain with a few counts. The antigen remains unidentified. Germline V gene lookup returns CDR1 SGHNT and CDR2 YYREEE (reference sequence). V dropped 5 bases and J dropped 6; count of bases not matched to a gene: 7. This CDR3 comprises 14 residues. PCR primers comprised 60 Vbeta and 13 Jbeta primers. Assay: immunoSEQ multiplex PCR; the TCRdb copy retains only in-frame clones and omits some. The sample shows 95,000 to 150,000 clones, approximately 15% of them seen only once. This sample is drawn from a study of cytomegalovirus exposure and HLA in healthy donors. Regarding the study as a whole: V- and J-gene trimming of TCR beta was linked (in a later analysis) to a missense DCLRE1C variant.

The sequenced material came from PBMCs. The chain carries TRBV5-4 and TRBJ1-2; 10 bases line up with TRBD1. This clonotype was sampled from a woman aged 18-30 years in good health and CMV-seronegative. The CDR3 here is CASRLTGGGDGYTF. The CDR3 nucleotides read TGTGCCAGCAGGTTGACAGGGGGCGGGGATGGCTACACCTTC.